The rows below give T cell receptor beta chains drawn from one sample of a study of T cells after yellow fever vaccination. Each CDR3 protein is one row after TCRdb ran MiXCR on the 5' RACE reads. The table includes just under 600,000 distinct CDR3 sequences, around an eighth detected once. Sequenced here: PBMCs, sampled on the day of the yellow fever booster vaccination. The receptors derive from a young man who received the YFV17D yellow fever vaccine. The CDR3 runs from the conserved cysteine through the conserved F or W. The D gene is left open where the match is weak. Only part of the rows carry a size: once, few, many, or a class if the clone is expanded.

cdr3_aa: CASSYGWTGVVSPLHF
cdr3_nt: TGTGCCAGCAGTTACGGATGGACAGGGGTGGTCTCACCCCTCCACTTT
d_call: TRBD1
v_call: TRBV6-5
clone_size: few
j_call: TRBJ1-6

cdr3_aa: CASRTGSTEAFF
cdr3_nt: TGTGCCAGCAGGACAGGGAGCACTGAAGCTTTCTTT
d_call: TRBD1
v_call: TRBV28
clone_size: .
j_call: TRBJ1-1

cdr3_aa: CTTSRPGSGGTDTQYF
cdr3_nt: TGTACCACCAGCAGGCCCGGGAGTGGAGGCACAGATACGCAGTATTTT
d_call: .
v_call: TRBV15
clone_size: .
j_call: TRBJ2-3

cdr3_aa: CASSSHRGGELFF
cdr3_nt: TGTGCCAGCAGCTCACACAGGGGAGGGGAGCTGTTTTTT
d_call: TRBD1
v_call: TRBV3-1
clone_size: .
j_call: TRBJ2-2

cdr3_aa: CASRKSGTLDYWDYGYTF
cdr3_nt: TGTGCCAGTAGAAAATCCGGGACATTAGATTACTGGGACTATGGCTACACCTTC
d_call: .
v_call: TRBV19
clone_size: .
j_call: TRBJ1-2

cdr3_aa: CASSPGLAEQFF
cdr3_nt: TGTGCCAGCAGCCCAGGACTAGCCGAGCAGTTCTTC
d_call: TRBD2
v_call: TRBV12-3/TRBV12-4
clone_size: .
j_call: TRBJ2-1

cdr3_aa: CASSWDWTNTEAFF
cdr3_nt: TGTGCCAGCAGCTGGGACTGGACGAACACTGAAGCTTTCTTT
d_call: .
v_call: TRBV5-6
clone_size: many
j_call: TRBJ1-1

cdr3_aa: CASKANKKQETQYF
cdr3_nt: TGTGCCAGCAAGGCAAACAAAAAACAAGAGACCCAGTACTTC
d_call: .
v_call: TRBV6-2/TRBV6-3
clone_size: few
j_call: TRBJ2-5

cdr3_aa: CASSPLSRAFF
cdr3_nt: TGTGCCAGCAGCCCCCTCTCAAGAGCTTTCTTT
d_call: .
v_call: TRBV7-2
clone_size: .
j_call: TRBJ1-1

cdr3_aa: CASTPGSPLHF
cdr3_nt: TGTGCCAGCACCCCCGGTTCACCCCTCCACTTT
d_call: .
v_call: TRBV27
clone_size: .
j_call: TRBJ1-6

cdr3_aa: CSAPGTGVYSNQPQHF
cdr3_nt: TGCAGTGCTCCAGGGACGGGCGTATATAGCAATCAGCCCCAGCATTTT
d_call: .
v_call: TRBV20-1
clone_size: .
j_call: TRBJ1-5

cdr3_aa: CAMGTGTRRNTIYF
cdr3_nt: TGTGCCATGGGGACAGGGACTAGGAGAAACACCATATATTTT
d_call: TRBD1
v_call: TRBV10-3
clone_size: .
j_call: TRBJ1-3

cdr3_aa: CASRELAGNQETQYF
cdr3_nt: TGTGCCAGCAGGGAACTAGCGGGGAACCAAGAGACCCAGTACTTC
d_call: TRBD2
v_call: TRBV7-9
clone_size: few
j_call: TRBJ2-5

cdr3_aa: CASSPLGSSGGTDTQYF
cdr3_nt: TGCGCCAGCAGCCCTCTAGGGTCTAGCGGAGGGACAGATACGCAGTATTTT
d_call: TRBD2
v_call: TRBV5-1
clone_size: many
j_call: TRBJ2-3

cdr3_aa: CSVQRGVYEQYF
cdr3_nt: TGCAGCGTCCAGCGAGGAGTTTACGAGCAGTACTTC
d_call: .
v_call: TRBV29-1
clone_size: .
j_call: TRBJ2-7

cdr3_aa: CASSLKAIMAGGSDTQYF
cdr3_nt: TGTGCCAGCAGCTTAAAGGCGATTATGGCGGGAGGTTCAGATACGCAGTATTTT
d_call: TRBD2
v_call: TRBV11-2
clone_size: .
j_call: TRBJ2-3

cdr3_aa: CASSLAAGISYEQYF
cdr3_nt: TGTGCCAGCAGCTTGGCTGCTGGGATCTCCTACGAGCAGTACTTC
d_call: .
v_call: TRBV5-4
clone_size: few
j_call: TRBJ2-7

cdr3_aa: CASSRDRGFQGNQPQHF
cdr3_nt: TGTGCCAGCAGTCGGGACAGGGGTTTTCAAGGCAATCAGCCCCAGCATTTT
d_call: TRBD1
v_call: TRBV6-5
clone_size: .
j_call: TRBJ1-5

cdr3_aa: CASSLTGPTEAFF
cdr3_nt: TGTGCCAGCAGCTTAACAGGTCCCACTGAAGCTTTCTTT
d_call: .
v_call: TRBV11-2
clone_size: .
j_call: TRBJ1-1

cdr3_aa: CASSPIGAHTDTQYF
cdr3_nt: TGTGCCAGCTCACCAATTGGAGCTCACACAGATACGCAGTATTTT
d_call: .
v_call: TRBV18
clone_size: many
j_call: TRBJ2-3

cdr3_aa: CASGTGLGNEQFF
cdr3_nt: TGTGCCAGCGGGACAGGGCTTGGAAATGAGCAGTTCTTC
d_call: TRBD1
v_call: TRBV7-3
clone_size: .
j_call: TRBJ2-1

cdr3_aa: CASSLIAGSNEQFF
cdr3_nt: TGTGCCAGCAGTTTAATAGCGGGTAGTAATGAGCAGTTCTTC
d_call: TRBD2
v_call: TRBV28
clone_size: few
j_call: TRBJ2-1

cdr3_aa: CASSPGGRIMFF
cdr3_nt: TGTGCCAGCAGTCCAGGGGGCAGGATTATGTTCTTT
d_call: TRBD1
v_call: TRBV12-3/TRBV12-4
clone_size: .
j_call: TRBJ1-1

cdr3_aa: CASSSRYGAYNEQFF
cdr3_nt: TGTGCCAGCAGCTCGCGTTATGGGGCCTACAATGAGCAGTTCTTC
d_call: .
v_call: TRBV5-5
clone_size: .
j_call: TRBJ2-1

cdr3_aa: CASSLGVSYNSPLHF
cdr3_nt: TGTGCCAGCAGCTTAGGAGTCTCCTATAATTCACCCCTCCACTTT
d_call: .
v_call: TRBV11-2
clone_size: .
j_call: TRBJ1-6

cdr3_aa: CASSAGQGARTEAFF
cdr3_nt: TGTGCCAGCAGTGCAGGACAGGGGGCGAGAACTGAAGCTTTCTTT
d_call: TRBD1
v_call: TRBV27
clone_size: many
j_call: TRBJ1-1

cdr3_aa: CASSSSRNNEQFF
cdr3_nt: TGTGCCAGCTCAAGTTCTCGGAATAATGAGCAGTTCTTC
d_call: .
v_call: TRBV28
clone_size: once
j_call: TRBJ2-1

cdr3_aa: CASLGDQGNREQYF
cdr3_nt: TGTGCCAGCCTAGGGGACCAGGGAAACCGCGAGCAGTACTTC
d_call: .
v_call: TRBV19
clone_size: few
j_call: TRBJ2-7

cdr3_aa: CSAANLAGGPETQYF
cdr3_nt: TGCAGTGCCGCAAACCTAGCGGGAGGGCCAGAGACCCAGTACTTC
d_call: TRBD2
v_call: TRBV20-1
clone_size: few
j_call: TRBJ2-5

cdr3_aa: CASSTSGSEQYF
cdr3_nt: .
d_call: .
v_call: TRBV6-2/TRBV6-3
clone_size: .
j_call: TRBJ2-7

cdr3_aa: CASIFRDRDHEQYF
cdr3_nt: TGTGCCAGCATTTTTCGGGACAGGGACCACGAGCAGTACTTC
d_call: TRBD1
v_call: TRBV27
clone_size: few
j_call: TRBJ2-7

cdr3_aa: CASRPSGRNNYGYTF
cdr3_nt: TGTGCCAGCAGACCGTCGGGACGGAATAACTATGGCTACACCTTC
d_call: .
v_call: TRBV6-1
clone_size: few
j_call: TRBJ1-2

cdr3_aa: CASSERTRGLLGDNEQLF
cdr3_nt: TGTGCCAGCAGCGAAAGGACTAGGGGCCTCCTGGGCGACAATGAGCAGCTCTTC
d_call: TRBD2
v_call: TRBV9
clone_size: .
j_call: TRBJ2-1

cdr3_aa: CASRLQARGTQYF
cdr3_nt: TGTGCCAGCAGGTTGCAGGCCCGAGGGACCCAGTACTTC
d_call: .
v_call: TRBV12-3/TRBV12-4
clone_size: few
j_call: TRBJ2-5

cdr3_aa: CSARDRTAGGNSPLHF
cdr3_nt: TGCAGTGCTAGAGATCGGACCGCCGGCGGTAATTCACCCCTCCACTTT
d_call: .
v_call: TRBV20-1
clone_size: few
j_call: TRBJ1-6

cdr3_aa: CASSLNPATDTQYF
cdr3_nt: TGCGCCAGCAGCTTGAACCCAGCAACAGATACGCAGTATTTT
d_call: .
v_call: TRBV5-1
clone_size: .
j_call: TRBJ2-3

cdr3_aa: CSVEGPARRLAKNIQYF
cdr3_nt: TGCAGCGTTGAAGGGCCAGCCCGACGGTTGGCCAAAAACATTCAGTACTTC
d_call: .
v_call: TRBV29-1
clone_size: few
j_call: TRBJ2-4

cdr3_aa: CASSLVASEGDKQFF
cdr3_nt: TGTGCCAGCAGCTTAGTGGCTAGCGAAGGAGACAAGCAGTTCTTC
d_call: .
v_call: TRBV7-2
clone_size: few
j_call: TRBJ2-1

cdr3_aa: CAISEGSDLTSYNEQFF
cdr3_nt: TGTGCCATCAGTGAGGGTTCCGACCTGACTTCCTACAATGAGCAGTTCTTC
d_call: .
v_call: TRBV10-3
clone_size: .
j_call: TRBJ2-1

cdr3_aa: CASSQGGGSGQPQHF
cdr3_nt: TGCGCCAGCAGCCAAGGGGGGGGATCGGGTCAGCCCCAGCATTTT
d_call: .
v_call: TRBV5-1
clone_size: few
j_call: TRBJ1-5

cdr3_aa: CASSIGTSGTLETQYF
cdr3_nt: TGTGCCAGCAGCATAGGGACTAGCGGGACATTGGAGACCCAGTACTTC
d_call: TRBD2
v_call: TRBV7-2
clone_size: .
j_call: TRBJ2-5

cdr3_aa: CSGERCPEALFF
cdr3_nt: TGCAGTGGGGAGCGGTGCCCGGAGGCGCTGTTTTTT
d_call: .
v_call: TRBV20-1
clone_size: .
j_call: TRBJ2-2

cdr3_aa: CASSLGTSGGQGTQYF
cdr3_nt: TGTGCCAGCAGCTTAGGGACTAGCGGGGGGCAGGGTACGCAGTATTTT
d_call: TRBD2
v_call: TRBV7-2
clone_size: few
j_call: TRBJ2-3

cdr3_aa: CASSQPGRGGPIF
cdr3_nt: TGTGCCAGCAGCCAGCCCGGCAGGGGAGGTCCCATCTTC
d_call: .
v_call: TRBV3-1
clone_size: .
j_call: TRBJ1-2

cdr3_aa: CASSLWSVVTGELFF
cdr3_nt: TGTGCCAGCAGCCTTTGGAGCGTCGTCACCGGGGAGCTGTTTTTT
d_call: .
v_call: TRBV7-2
clone_size: .
j_call: TRBJ2-2

cdr3_aa: CASSPPSRGLEQFF
cdr3_nt: TGTGCCAGCTCACCACCGTCTAGAGGCCTTGAGCAGTTCTTC
d_call: .
v_call: TRBV18
clone_size: few
j_call: TRBJ2-1

cdr3_aa: CASSLTGLSKNIQYF
cdr3_nt: TGTGCCAGCAGTCTGACAGGGTTGTCCAAAAACATTCAGTACTTC
d_call: TRBD1
v_call: TRBV6-5
clone_size: .
j_call: TRBJ2-4

cdr3_aa: CSATTDLYEQYF
cdr3_nt: TGCAGCGCAACGACGGACCTCTACGAGCAGTACTTC
d_call: .
v_call: TRBV29-1
clone_size: .
j_call: TRBJ2-7

cdr3_aa: CSARKGLVGNEQFF
cdr3_nt: TGCAGTGCTAGGAAAGGACTAGTAGGGAATGAGCAGTTCTTC
d_call: TRBD2
v_call: TRBV20-1
clone_size: few
j_call: TRBJ2-1

cdr3_aa: CASSLVTPDYGYTF
cdr3_nt: TGCGCCAGCAGCTTGGTGACACCCGATTATGGCTACACCTTC
d_call: .
v_call: TRBV5-1
clone_size: .
j_call: TRBJ1-2

cdr3_aa: CASSESSGSDTQYF
cdr3_nt: TGCGCCAGCAGTGAGTCTAGCGGGAGTGATACGCAGTATTTT
d_call: TRBD2
v_call: TRBV10-2
clone_size: .
j_call: TRBJ2-3

cdr3_aa: CASSPRGGGIGYNEQFF
cdr3_nt: TGTGCCAGCAGCCCTCGGGGGGGAGGGATAGGTTACAATGAGCAGTTCTTC
d_call: TRBD2
v_call: TRBV6-2/TRBV6-3
clone_size: .
j_call: TRBJ2-1

cdr3_aa: CSAYRTSGRKWETQYF
cdr3_nt: TGCAGTGCTTACAGGACTAGCGGCAGAAAGTGGGAGACCCAGTACTTC
d_call: TRBD2
v_call: TRBV20-1
clone_size: .
j_call: TRBJ2-5

cdr3_aa: CASSTGQRETQYF
cdr3_nt: TGTGCCAGCAGCACCGGACAGAGAGAGACCCAGTACTTC
d_call: .
v_call: TRBV7-8
clone_size: .
j_call: TRBJ2-5

cdr3_aa: CASSSTPGSQIYEQYF
cdr3_nt: TGTGCCAGCAGCTCCACACCCGGGTCACAAATTTACGAGCAGTACTTC
d_call: .
v_call: TRBV11-2
clone_size: few
j_call: TRBJ2-7

cdr3_aa: CSAHRGNQETQYF
cdr3_nt: TGCAGTGCTCACCGGGGCAACCAAGAGACCCAGTACTTC
d_call: .
v_call: TRBV20-1
clone_size: many
j_call: TRBJ2-5

cdr3_aa: CASSTRTSGEQFF
cdr3_nt: TGCGCCAGCAGCACTCGGACTAGCGGGGAGCAGTTCTTC
d_call: TRBD2
v_call: TRBV5-1
clone_size: .
j_call: TRBJ2-1

cdr3_aa: CAISPEPLGQETQYF
cdr3_nt: TGTGCCATCAGCCCCGAGCCTTTAGGGCAAGAGACCCAGTACTTC
d_call: .
v_call: TRBV4-2
clone_size: .
j_call: TRBJ2-5

cdr3_aa: CATTIPGLAGSNEQFF
cdr3_nt: TGTGCCACCACCATTCCGGGACTAGCGGGTTCCAATGAGCAGTTCTTC
d_call: TRBD2
v_call: TRBV24-1
clone_size: few
j_call: TRBJ2-1